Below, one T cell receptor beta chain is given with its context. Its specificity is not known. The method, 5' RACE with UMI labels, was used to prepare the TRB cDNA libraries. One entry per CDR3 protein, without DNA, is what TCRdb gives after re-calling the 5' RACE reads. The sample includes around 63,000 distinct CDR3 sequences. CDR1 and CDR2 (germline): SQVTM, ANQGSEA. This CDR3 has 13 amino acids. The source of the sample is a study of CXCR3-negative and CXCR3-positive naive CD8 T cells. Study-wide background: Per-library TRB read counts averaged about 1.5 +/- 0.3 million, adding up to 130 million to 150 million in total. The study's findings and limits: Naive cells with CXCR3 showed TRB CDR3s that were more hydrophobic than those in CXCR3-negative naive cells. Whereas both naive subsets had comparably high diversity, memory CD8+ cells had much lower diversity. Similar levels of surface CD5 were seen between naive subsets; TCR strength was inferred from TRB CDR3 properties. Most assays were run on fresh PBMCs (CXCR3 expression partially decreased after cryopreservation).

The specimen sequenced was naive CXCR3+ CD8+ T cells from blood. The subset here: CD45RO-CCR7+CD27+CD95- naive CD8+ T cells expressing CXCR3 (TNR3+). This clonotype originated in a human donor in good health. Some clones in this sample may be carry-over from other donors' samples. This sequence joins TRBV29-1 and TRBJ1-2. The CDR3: CSDGTVSFYGYTF.